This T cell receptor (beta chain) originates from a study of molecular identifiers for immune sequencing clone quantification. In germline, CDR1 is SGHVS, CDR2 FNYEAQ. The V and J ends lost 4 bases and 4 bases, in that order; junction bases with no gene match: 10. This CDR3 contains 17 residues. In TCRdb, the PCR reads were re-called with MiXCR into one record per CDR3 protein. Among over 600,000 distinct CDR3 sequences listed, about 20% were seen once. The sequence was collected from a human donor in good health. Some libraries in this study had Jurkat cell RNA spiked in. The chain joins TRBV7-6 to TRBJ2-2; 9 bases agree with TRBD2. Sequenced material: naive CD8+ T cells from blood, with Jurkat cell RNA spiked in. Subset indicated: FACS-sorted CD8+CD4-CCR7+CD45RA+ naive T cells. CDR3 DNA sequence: TGTGCCAGCAGCTCAGCTAGCGGGGTGGAAAGCACCGGGGAGCTGTTTTTT. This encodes CASSSASGVESTGELFF.